The 14 T cell receptor beta chains below were found in one sample sequenced in a study of T-cell reconstitution after alpha-beta-depleted transplantation in children. Unique molecular identifiers were incorporated when the TCRbeta library was constructed. MiXCR was run by TCRdb on the PCR reads, yielding one entry per CDR3 protein. This sample has some 600,000 distinct CDR3 sequences; 13% occur once, and the top ten carry 2% to 2.5%. The specimen was PBMCs, mostly from graft donor cells, collected 360 days after TCRalphabeta/CD19-depleted stem cell transplant. These receptors all stem from a male patient younger than 18 who had a stem cell transplant for acute myeloid leukemia, so the T cells may come from the graft donor.

At least ten counts were recorded for this clonotype. The chain employs TRBV6-2 or TRBV6-3 and TRBJ2-1; 9 nucleotides line up with TRBD1. This CDR3 region has 15 residues. Germline V gene data show CDR1 as MNHEY and CDR2 as SVGEGT. V was pared by 4 bases and J by 2 bases, with 3 bases of the junction left unmatched. For the CDR3, the DNA is TGTGCCAGCAGTTCTTGGACAGGGGCCTACAATGAGCAGTTCTTC. Its protein product is CASSSWTGAYNEQFF.

The CDR3 sequence: CASSVAQGAYEQYF. The CDR3, as DNA: TGTGCCAGCAGCGTAGCACAGGGGGCGTACGAGCAGTACTTC. The chain has TRBV9 and TRBJ2-7, with 9 bases identical to TRBD1. Germline CDR1 reads SGDLS; CDR2 reads YYNGEE. J lost 4 bases, V lost 0 bases, and 2 bases had no gene match. CDR3 length: 14 residues.

This clonotype was detected only a few times. The genes are TRBV28 and TRBJ2-3; D is ambiguous. The CDR3 runs 11 residues. Per germline, CDR1 MDHEN and CDR2 SYDVKM. Deletions cut 7 bases from V and 5 bases from J, with 7 bases between. CDR3 DNA sequence: TGTGCCAGCACAAGAAAAGATACGCAGTATTTT. This encodes CASTRKDTQYF.

This clonotype has a handful of counts. V usage is TRBV5-4 and J usage is TRBJ2-7, with 11 bases fitting TRBD2. In germline, CDR1 is SGHNT, CDR2 YYREEE (reference sequence). The junction had 12 bases not matched to a gene; V was cut back by 6 bases and J by 10 bases. This CDR3 is 14 amino acids long. The CDR3 protein is CASTPGLADYPQYF. The DNA of the CDR3 is TGTGCCAGCACCCCGGGACTAGCGGATTATCCTCAGTACTTC.

In its sample, this clonotype was seen a few times. This rearrangement joins TRBV5-1 to TRBJ2-3, with 10 bases lining up with TRBD2. The CDR3 consists of 16 residues. Trimming at V came to 0 bases and at J to 5 bases, leaving 6 bases not matched to a gene. Germline CDR1 and CDR2: SGHRS and YFSETQ. DNA of the CDR3: TGCGCCAGCAGCTTGGTGCTAGCGGGAGTAGGAGATACGCAGTATTTT. Translation: CASSLVLAGVGDTQYF.

This clonotype occurred a few times. This sequence joins TRBV6-2 or TRBV6-3 and TRBJ2-2; 14 bases line up with TRBD2. After removal of 6 bases from V and 0 bases from J, the junction contained 6 bases not matched to a gene. The CDR3 is made up of 18 amino acids. CDR1 and CDR2 from the germline V gene are MNHEY and SVGEGT. The CDR3: CASRPGLAGGANTGELFF. CDR3 coding DNA: TGTGCCAGCAGACCAGGACTAGCGGGAGGAGCGAACACCGGGGAGCTGTTTTTT.

The gene calls are TRBV27 and TRBJ1-5, with a possible D match to TRBD1 (6 bases). V was cut by 8 bases and J by 2 bases, with 13 bases left in between. The CDR3 is 14 residues long. Germline loops: CDR1 MNHEY, CDR2 SMNVEV (reference sequence). The CDR3 sequence: CASGQGRGNQPQHF. The CDR3, as DNA: TGTGCCAGCGGCCAGGGGAGGGGCAATCAGCCCCAGCATTTT.

This clonotype was seen at least ten times. The chain joins TRBV29-1 to TRBJ2-7, with D hard to call. Deletions cut 4 bases from V and 4 bases from J, with 14 bases between. The germline V gene has CDR1 SQVTM and CDR2 ANQGSEA. The CDR3 has 13 amino acids. The CDR3 spells CSVVGRFGYEQYF. CDR3 nucleotide sequence: TGCAGCGTTGTGGGTCGCTTCGGGTACGAGCAGTACTTC.

This clonotype was observed once. The genes are TRBV7-9 and TRBJ2-7; TRBD2 aligns across 9 bases. CDR3 length equals 14 residues. With 5 bases clipped from V and 7 bases from J, the junction kept 9 bases outside the gene matches. Germline V CDR1 and CDR2: SEHNR, FQNEAQ (reference sequence). The CDR3 spells CASSVGASGKEQYF. The CDR3 nucleotides read TGTGCCAGCAGCGTCGGGGCTAGCGGGAAGGAGCAGTACTTC.

This sequence joins TRBV24-1 and TRBJ2-1, with D perhaps being TRBD1 or TRBD2 (5 bases each). The germline V and J ends were trimmed by 7 bases and 8 bases, with 14 bases remaining between them. The CDR3 consists of 13 residues. Germline loops: CDR1 KGHDR, CDR2 SFDVKD. DNA of the CDR3: TGTGCCACCAGGGGGCTCCTAGCAGATGAGCAGTTCTTC. It yields the protein CATRGLLADEQFF.

The table lists this clonotype with many counts. V is TRBV18 and J is TRBJ2-1, with 8 nucleotides matching TRBD1. Germline lookup yields CDR1 KGHSH and CDR2 LQKENI. The length of the CDR3 is 16 residues. The J segment lost 2 bases and the V segment lost 3 bases, leaving 6 bases of the junction unmatched. CDR3 coding DNA: TGTGCCAGCTCACCGCTGACAGGGGCAACCTACAATGAGCAGTTCTTC. Translating it yields CASSPLTGATYNEQFF.

This clonotype was detected only a few times. The V and J genes are TRBV11-2 and TRBJ2-7; D might be TRBD1 (5 bases). Looked up from germline, CDR1 is SGHAT and CDR2 is FQNNGV. The CDR3 contains 15 residues. V was clipped by 5 bases and J by 3 bases, with 17 bases between them. CDR3 bases: TGTGCCAGCAGCCGCCGTACAGGCGTCGGCTACGAGCAGTACTTC. It translates to CASSRRTGVGYEQYF.

A remark on this clonotype: At one boundary the junction diverges from the germline segment, which might be a read error. This sequence joins TRBV5-1 and TRBJ2-1; no firm D call. Germline V gene lookup returns CDR1 SGHRS and CDR2 YFSETQ. This CDR3 is 11 amino acids long. As DNA, the CDR3 is TGCGCCGGCAGCTTTAGCAATGAGCAGTTCTTC. Translating gives CAGSFSNEQFF.

This clonotype occurred many times. The V and J genes are TRBV29-1 and TRBJ2-7; 7 bases are a match to TRBD2. Germline V CDR1 and CDR2: SQVTM, ANQGSEA. CDR3 length: 16 amino acids. J lost 0 bases, V lost 0 bases, and 8 bases had no gene match. The CDR3 region has the DNA TGCAGCGTTGAAGACCCCGCGGGGGAAGGCTCCTACGAGCAGTACTTC. Its translation is CSVEDPAGEGSYEQYF.